The 32 T cell receptor beta chains in this list originate from one sample, sequenced in a study of CD8 T cells in ankylosing spondylitis. Each CDR3 protein is one row after TCRdb ran MiXCR on the 5' RACE reads. The sample lists some 240,000 distinct CDR3 sequences, roughly a quarter occurring once. The specimen sequenced was blood, either unsorted or a sorted T cell fraction (not recorded which). These receptors were taken from a male donor with ankylosing spondylitis or in good health (not recorded which).

The chain joins TRBV13 to TRBJ2-7, with TRBD1 matching 10 bases. CDR1 is PRHDT and CDR2 is FYEKMQ in the germline V gene (reference sequence). V was clipped by 11 bases and J by 6 bases; unmatched bases: 16. CDR3 length: 15 amino acids. In DNA, the CDR3 is TGTGCCGTGCGTGTCCGGGGACAGGGGAGGCGCGAGCAGTACTTC. Translated: CAVRVRGQGRREQYF. The entire variable domain, with the rest obtained from reference TRBV13 and TRBJ2-7, is as follows: AAGVIQSPRHLIKEKRETATLKCYPIPRHDTVYWYQQGPGQDPQFLISFYEKMQSDKGSIPDRFSAQQFSDYHSELNMSSLELGDSALYFCAVRVRGQGRREQYFGPGTRLTVT.

In this sample, this clonotype turned up many times. Here the CDR3 reads CASSQNGDSYEQYF. The CDR3 DNA follows: TGTGCCAGCAGCCAAAACGGAGATTCCTACGAGCAGTACTTC. The J gene is TRBJ2-7, the V gene TRBV9; D not certain. The ends were cut back, 4 bases at V and 1 base at J, with 12 bases in the middle. CDR3 length: 14 amino acids. Germline lookup yields CDR1 SGDLS and CDR2 YYNGEE.

This clonotype turned up a few times. V and J are TRBV7-9 and TRBJ1-2; perhaps TRBD1 as D (6 bases). The length of the CDR3 is 14 residues. The V end lost 5 bases, the J end lost 4 bases, and 14 bases lay between the germline ends. CDR1 and CDR2 from the germline V gene are SEHNR and FQNEAQ (reference sequence). The CDR3 DNA sequence: TGTGCCAGCAGCCGCCGACAGGAGTCCTATGGCTACACCTTC. Translated, it gives CASSRRQESYGYTF.

This chain uses TRBV9 with TRBJ2-3; D uncertain. This CDR3 has 14 amino acids. Germline V CDR1 and CDR2: SGDLS, YYNGEE. V shed 0 bases and J shed 4 bases, with 9 bases lying between them. As DNA, the CDR3 is TGTGCCAGCAGCGTAGGAGTGACCGCAGATACGCAGTATTTT. Its protein is CASSVGVTADTQYF. Complete variable domain (other parts from reference TRBV9 and TRBJ2-3): DSGVTQTPKHLITATGQRVTLRCSPRSGDLSVYWYQQSLDQGLQFLIQYYNGEERAKGNILERFSAQQFPDLHSELNLSSLELGDSALYFCASSVGVTADTQYFGPGTRLTVL.

This clonotype was detected many times. The chain carries TRBV29-1 and TRBJ1-4; 7 nucleotides agree with TRBD1. J gave up 7 bases and V 4 bases, and 6 bases lay outside the gene matches. The CDR3 totals 13 residues. The germline CDR1 and CDR2 sequences are SQVTM and ANQGSEA. The CDR3 here is CSVASAGGEKLFF. Here the CDR3 DNA reads TGCAGCGTTGCTTCGGCAGGGGGTGAAAAACTGTTTTTT. The variable domain in full, completed from reference TRBV29-1 and TRBJ1-4, reads SAVISQKPSRDICQRGTSLTIQCQVDSQVTMMFWYRQQPGQSLTLIATANQGSEATYESGFVIDKFPISRPNLTFSTLTVSNMSPEDSSIYLCSVASAGGEKLFFGSGTQLSVL.

This clonotype came up once. This chain connects TRBV12-3 or TRBV12-4 to TRBJ2-3; D uncertain. V was pared by 5 bases and J by 4 bases, with 10 bases between. The CDR3 is 13 amino acids. The DNA for the CDR3 is TGTGCCAGCAGTCAGAGTGGGGCAGATACGCAGTATTTT. Protein: CASSQSGADTQYF.

The chain recombines TRBV12-3 or TRBV12-4 with TRBJ2-1; TRBD2 matches at 7 bases. The CDR3 extends over 13 amino acids. Trimming took 5 bases from V and 15 from J; bases not matched to a gene: 13. In nucleotides, the CDR3 is TGTGCCAGCAGTCCGGAATGGGAGGGCTGGGGGTTCTTC. Translated: CASSPEWEGWGFF.

In its sample, this clonotype was seen a few times. The J gene is TRBJ2-3, the V gene TRBV20-1; 13 nucleotides align to TRBD2. This CDR3 has 17 amino acids. The germline gives CDR1 DFQATT, CDR2 SNEGSKA (reference sequence). J lost 5 bases, V lost 0 bases, and 8 bases had no gene match. The CDR3 DNA reads as TGCAGTGCTAGAGAGCCGGGACTAGCGGGGTTTGGAGATACGCAGTATTTT. Its translation is CSAREPGLAGFGDTQYF.

This clonotype was seen many times. This chain joins TRBV29-1 and TRBJ1-2; a possible D gene is TRBD1 (6 bases). V dropped 4 bases and J dropped 7 bases, with 16 bases sitting between them. CDR1 and CDR2 (germline): SQVTM, ANQGSEA. The CDR3 spans 13 residues. CDR3 DNA sequence: TGCAGCGTTGCGAGACGGGACAAAGGTGGCTACACCTTC. Its protein product is CSVARRDKGGYTF.

This clonotype was counted at least ten times. The V gene is TRBV20-1, the J gene TRBJ1-4; D remains ambiguous. CDR3 size: 14 residues. V lost 3 bases to trimming and J lost 0 bases, with 8 bases between them. CDR1 is DFQATT, CDR2 SNEGSKA, per germline (reference sequence). The CDR3 loop reads CSASQTSTNEKLFF. The CDR3 DNA follows: TGCAGTGCTAGCCAGACGTCAACTAATGAAAAACTGTTTTTT.

This clonotype was observed many times. This chain joins TRBV11-2 and TRBJ2-1; no clear D gene. Germline CDR1 and CDR2: SGHAT and FQNNGV. Trimming left V 1 base short and J 0 bases short, with 13 bases between. The CDR3 spans 17 residues. CDR3 sequence (DNA): TGTGCCAGCAGCTTAGGGGTCTCGGCTAGCTCCTACAATGAGCAGTTCTTC. Its protein is CASSLGVSASSYNEQFF.

This chain uses TRBV20-1 with TRBJ2-1; 8 bases agree with TRBD2. The CDR3 runs to 14 residues. The V segment lost 6 bases and the J segment 3 bases; nucleotides outside the gene matches: 7. Germline V gene sequence: CDR1 DFQATT, CDR2 SNEGSKA (reference sequence). CDR3 DNA: TGCAGTGCCGTGGCGGGGGGAAACTACAATGAGCAGTTCTTC. This encodes CSAVAGGNYNEQFF.

This clonotype was observed a few times. The rearrangement joins TRBV20-1 to TRBJ2-3, with TRBD2 matching 9 bases. The V gene's germline CDR1 is DFQATT and CDR2 SNEGSKA (reference sequence). Trimming at V came to 0 bases and at J to 0 bases, leaving 16 bases not matched to a gene. The CDR3 covers 20 residues. CDR3 coding DNA: TGCAGTGCTAGAGATCATACAGGGGCTAGCGGGGAAGCTAGCACAGATACGCAGTATTTT. This encodes CSARDHTGASGEASTDTQYF.

The table lists this clonotype with many counts. The rearrangement uses TRBV10-3 and TRBJ1-5; perhaps TRBD1 as D (5 bases). The CDR3 runs 13 residues. V was trimmed by 11 bases and J by 2 bases, leaving 13 bases between them. CDR1 and CDR2 from the germline V gene are ENHRY and SYGVKD. The CDR3 sequence is CAAGGRGNQPQHF. CDR3 nucleotides: TGTGCCGCAGGTGGCAGGGGCAATCAGCCCCAGCATTTT.

The rearrangement uses TRBV9 and TRBJ1-2, with 8 positions matching TRBD1. The J segment lost 8 bases and the V segment lost 5 bases, leaving 5 bases of the junction unmatched. This CDR3 is 12 amino acids long. The germline CDR1 and CDR2 sequences are SGDLS and YYNGEE. In DNA, the CDR3 is TGTGCCAGCAGACGACAGGGGCGAGGCTACACCTTC. This gives the protein CASRRQGRGYTF.

The rearrangement joins TRBV7-2 to TRBJ1-2; D uncertain. Trimming shortened V by 0 bases and J by 0 bases, and 8 bases separated the two germline ends. This CDR3 spans 15 amino acids. Germline CDR1 is SGHTA and CDR2 is FQGNSA. In DNA, the CDR3 is TGTGCCAGCAGCTTAGCGGGGTACTCTAACTATGGCTACACCTTC. Amino acids: CASSLAGYSNYGYTF. The variable domain in full, with the rest retrieved from reference TRBV7-2 and TRBJ1-2, is GAGVSQSPSNKVTEKGKDVELRCDPISGHTALYWYRQSLGQGLEFLIYFQGNSAPDKSGLPSDRFSAERTGGSVSTLTIQRTQQEDSAVYLCASSLAGYSNYGYTFGSGTRLTVV.

The V call is TRBV6-1, the J call TRBJ2-7, with 8 bases aligning to TRBD1. The CDR3 covers 16 residues. From germline, CDR1 is MNHNS and CDR2 SASEGT. Unmatched junction bases numbered 11, after V lost 5 bases and J lost 2 bases. The CDR3 DNA sequence: TGTGCCAGCAGTACTCGGACAGGGAAGAATGCCTACGAGCAGTACTTC. Residues: CASSTRTGKNAYEQYF.

This clonotype has at least ten counts. The genes are TRBV20-1 and TRBJ2-3; D is uncertain. The CDR3 runs 14 residues. Germline V gene lookup returns CDR1 DFQATT and CDR2 SNEGSKA (reference sequence). With 0 bases removed from V and 6 bases from J, the gap between germline ends came to 13 bases. Written as DNA, the CDR3 is TGCAGTGCTAGAGAGGGAATAACGTTGGATACGCAGTATTTT. This translates into CSAREGITLDTQYF.

The J gene is TRBJ2-3, the V gene TRBV20-1; possible D gene TRBD2, 6 bases. CDR1 is DFQATT, CDR2 SNEGSKA, per germline (reference sequence). The CDR3 runs 14 residues. V shed 6 bases and J shed 5 bases, with 18 bases lying between them. The CDR3 here is CSALPGVAIDTQYF. CDR3 DNA sequence: TGCAGTGCCCTACCGGGGGTGGCGATAGATACGCAGTATTTT.

Only a few counts were recorded for this clonotype. This rearrangement joins TRBV4-1 to TRBJ2-7, with TRBD1 as a possible D gene (5 bases). V lost 0 bases to trimming and J lost 0 bases, with 12 bases between them. The CDR3 consists of 16 residues. In germline, CDR1 is MGHRA, CDR2 YSYEKL. The CDR3 DNA follows: TGCGCCAGCAGCCAAGAGGGTGGCAGGGTCTCCTACGAGCAGTACTTC. It is translated as CASSQEGGRVSYEQYF.

This clonotype was seen a few times. The gene calls are TRBV10-3 and TRBJ2-2, with TRBD2 matching 7 bases. CDR1 is ENHRY, CDR2 SYGVKD, per germline. CDR3 length equals 17 residues. V shed 4 bases, J shed 0 bases, and the junction held 8 bases outside the gene matches. CDR3 protein: CAISGLAEVPNTGELFF. The CDR3 coding sequence is TGTGCCATCAGTGGGCTAGCGGAAGTCCCGAACACCGGGGAGCTGTTTTTT.

This clonotype was seen ten or more times. V usage is TRBV20-1 and J usage is TRBJ2-1; D is possibly TRBD1 or TRBD2 (6 bases each). Germline loops: CDR1 DFQATT, CDR2 SNEGSKA (reference sequence). CDR3 length: 13 residues. Trimming took 3 bases from V and 8 from J, leaving 14 bases between them. CDR3 DNA: TGCAGTGCTAGGAGGGGGGCCCTCGATGAGCAGTTCTTC. Its protein is CSARRGALDEQFF.

This clonotype was counted ten times or more. V is TRBV28 and J is TRBJ2-3, with TRBD1 matching 8 bases. After removal of 2 bases from V and 8 bases from J, the junction contained 12 bases not matched to a gene. The CDR3 is made up of 16 amino acids. Germline CDR1 reads MDHEN; CDR2 reads SYDVKM. CDR3 amino acids: CASSLHYTTGGATQYF. CDR3 DNA sequence: TGTGCCAGCAGTTTACACTATACCACAGGGGGAGCTACGCAGTATTTT.

In its sample, this clonotype was seen many times. The gene calls are TRBV10-1 and TRBJ2-7; tentatively, D is TRBD1 (6 bases). Deletions cut 3 bases from V and 2 bases from J, with 11 bases between. The CDR3 runs to 14 residues. Germline loops: CDR1 WNHNN, CDR2 SYGVQD (reference sequence). The CDR3 loop is CASSDLGATYEQYF. CDR3 DNA: TGCGCCAGCAGTGATTTGGGGGCTACCTACGAGCAGTACTTC.

This clonotype was found a few times. The chain is built from TRBV15 and TRBJ1-6; D remains ambiguous. CDR1 LNHNV and CDR2 YYDKDF come from the germline V gene (reference sequence). The CDR3 is 12 residues long. Deletions cut 4 bases from V and 10 bases from J, with 8 bases between. CDR3 sequence (DNA): TGTGCCACCAGCACTGGGTTGTCACCCCTCCACTTT. This translates into CATSTGLSPLHF.

The CDR3 here is CASRVTSGSYEQYF. CDR3 coding DNA: TGTGCCAGTAGAGTGACTAGCGGATCCTACGAGCAGTACTTC. The chain links TRBV12-3 or TRBV12-4 to TRBJ2-7; TRBD2 aligns across 9 bases. The CDR3 consists of 14 residues. The V and J ends lost 9 bases and 1 base, in that order; junction bases with no gene match: 7.

In its sample, this clonotype was seen once. This chain joins TRBV3-1 and TRBJ1-2; D uncertain. This CDR3 is 14 amino acids long. Germline CDR1 LGHDT, CDR2 YNNKEL (reference sequence). V gave up 0 bases and J gave up 4 bases, with 9 bases separating them. The CDR3 here is CASSQEGRSYGYTF. The CDR3, as DNA: TGTGCCAGCAGCCAAGAAGGGAGGTCCTATGGCTACACCTTC. Based on the CDR3 plus reference TRBV3-1 and TRBJ1-2, the full variable domain is DTAVSQTPKYLVTQMGNDKSIKCEQNLGHDTMYWYKQDSKKFLKIMFSYNNKELIINETVPNRFSPKSPDKAHLNLHINSLELGDSAVYFCASSQEGRSYGYTFGSGTRLTVV.

This clonotype has a count of ten or more. The chain combines TRBV20-1 with TRBJ2-2; D is uncertain. This CDR3 is built from 12 residues. CDR1 is DFQATT, CDR2 SNEGSKA, per germline (reference sequence). Trimming pared 1 base from V and 6 bases from J, leaving 6 bases between. In DNA, the CDR3 is TGCAGTGCTAGAGTTCGCGCCGGGGAGCTGTTTTTT. Translating it yields CSARVRAGELFF.

This clonotype was seen many times. This rearrangement joins TRBV29-1 to TRBJ2-7; a weak D match, TRBD1 (6 bases). CDR1 is SQVTM, CDR2 ANQGSEA, per germline. The CDR3 extends over 13 amino acids. The germline V and J ends were trimmed by 5 bases and 2 bases, with 13 bases remaining between them. CDR3 in amino acids: CSVTGKLTYEQYF. The CDR3 DNA reads TGCAGCGTTACAGGGAAACTAACCTACGAGCAGTACTTC.

This clonotype was seen a handful of times. This sequence joins TRBV20-1 and TRBJ2-7; D is tentatively TRBD1 or TRBD2 (5 bases each). The CDR3 runs to 15 residues. V was clipped by 8 bases and J by 4 bases, with 24 bases between them. Germline lookup yields CDR1 DFQATT and CDR2 SNEGSKA (reference sequence). The CDR3 region is CSTIWDLLGSYEQYF. The CDR3 coding sequence is TGCAGTACCATTTGGGACCTCCTGGGGTCTTACGAGCAGTACTTC.

This clonotype occurred many times. The gene calls are TRBV2 and TRBJ2-1; unclear D gene. Germline CDR1 and CDR2: SNHLY and FYNNEI. CDR3 length: 10 residues. V dropped 8 bases and J dropped 10 bases, with 9 bases sitting between them. DNA for the CDR3: TGTGCCAGCGCACTGCGGGAGCAGTTCTTC. Translated, it gives CASALREQFF.

Note on this clonotype: The junction does not match germline at one end; this may be a read error. The V call is TRBV3-1, the J call TRBJ2-1; D ambiguous. This CDR3 has 15 residues. Germline assignment: CDR1 LGHDT and CDR2 YNNKEL (reference sequence). CDR3 sequence (DNA): TGTGCCAGCAGTCAAGATGGCTACTACTACAATGAGCAGTTCTTC. Its protein product is CASSQDGYYYNEQFF.